A single TCR beta chain is shown here with its context. With the read ending 3 residues before the CDR3 end, the germline J gene is used to fill in that end. The record originates from a study of T cells in women clearing cervical HPV infection. Study details: Cases were women with histologically confirmed HPV16-related CIN3 or worse, including a couple of invasive cancers. Control women cleared a single incident HPV16 infection within 12 months.

TCRdb's table, derived via immunoSEQ multiplex PCR, lists solely in-frame clones and lacks some. The sample spans roughly 31,000 clones; the ten largest clones claim 6.8%. The CDR3 contains 12 residues. Per germline, CDR1 SNHLY and CDR2 FYNNEI. The sequenced sample was blood buffy coat. The chain employs TRBV2 and TRBJ2-3, with a tentative D call TRBD2 (5 bases). The receptor's source is a woman between 18 and 70 years old with a cervical HPV16 infection that either progressed to CIN3+ or cleared (not recorded which). The part of the CDR3 DNA that was read is TGTGCCAGCAAACCTAGCTACGAGACG. Its translation: CASKPSYET. The CDR3, in full, reads CASKPSYETQYF.